This T cell receptor (beta chain) was recorded in a study of blood T cell repertoires in COVID-19. V lost 0 bases to trimming and J lost 11 bases, with 19 bases between them. CDR1 is LGHNA, CDR2 YNFKEQ, per germline. The CDR3 is 15 amino acids. Original processing methods: Amplified reference gene primers provided the basis for estimating nucleated cell counts. Some clones are missing from TCRdb's copy, which holds only in-frame ones; the method was immunoSEQ multiplex PCR. The V and J calls and the clone size are those of that table, but D and trimming were determined from the DNA. The table includes 160,000 or so clones, 84% detected once. Each recovered donor of Cohort 3 presented with two negative PCRs, clearance, or symptom resolution.

The rearrangement links TRBV4-2 to TRBJ1-1; the D gene is possibly TRBD1 (6 bases). The clonotype comes from a woman aged 50 to 60 who had recovered from COVID-19. The material sequenced was PBMCs or T cells enriched from blood (not recorded which). The CDR3 nucleotides read TGTGCCAGCAGCCAAGAAGGAAGGAACAGGGTTGGTGCTTTCTTT. It is translated as CASSQEGRNRVGAFF.